These 10 T cell receptor beta chains share one sample of origin, sequenced in a study of cytomegalovirus exposure and HLA in healthy donors. Repertoires were generated with immunoSEQ multiplex PCR, while TCRdb's copy carries only in-frame clones and drops some. The repertoire consists of fewer than 120,000 clones, with 85% to 90% occurring once and the leading ten covering over 1.3%. Sequencing was done on a sample of PBMCs. The receptors shown here come from a woman in her twenties or thirties in good health and CMV-seropositive.

About this clone itself: This may come from a read error, since a much larger clone is one base off. In DNA form, the CDR3 reads TGTGCCAGCAGCTTAGTGGGGACAGGGGATTCACCCCTCCACTTT. Its translation is CASSLVGTGDSPLHF. The rearrangement joins TRBV7-2 to TRBJ1-6, with 10 nucleotides matching TRBD1. In germline, CDR1 is SGHTA, CDR2 FQGNSA. CDR3 size: 15 residues. Trimming removed 1 base from V and 8 bases from J; junction bases left unmatched: 2.

The gene calls are TRBV6-5 and TRBJ2-7; 7 positions match TRBD2. V shed 6 bases and J 0 bases; nucleotides not matched to a gene: 5. Germline CDR1 MNHEY, CDR2 SVGAGI. CDR3 length: 14 residues. The chain's CDR3 is CASRVSGNSYEQYF. In DNA form, the CDR3 reads TGTGCCAGCAGAGTAAGCGGGAACTCCTACGAGCAGTACTTC.

The rearrangement links TRBV29-1 to TRBJ2-4; perhaps TRBD2 as D (6 bases). The CDR3 loop spans 14 amino acids. Between the trimmed V and J ends, which lost 4 bases and 1 base, there was a span of 11 bases. Germline V gives CDR1 SQVTM, CDR2 ANQGSEA. CDR3 sequence reads: CSVVAGSAKNIQYF. The CDR3 DNA follows: TGCAGCGTTGTGGCGGGGTCGGCCAAAAACATTCAGTACTTC.

V gene TRBV6-5 combines with J gene TRBJ1-3, with no clear D. The CDR3 runs 15 residues. CDR1 and CDR2 (germline): MNHEY, SVGAGI. V was trimmed by 0 bases and J by 0 bases, leaving 6 bases between them. The CDR3 DNA follows: TGTGCCAGCAGTTACTCCCCCCACTCTGGAAACACCATATATTTT. Encoded protein: CASSYSPHSGNTIYF.

CDR3 in amino acids: CASSLSARRNTGELFF. For the CDR3, the DNA is TGTGCCAGCAGCTTAAGTGCGCGGAGGAACACCGGGGAGCTGTTTTTT. The V gene is TRBV7-9, the J gene TRBJ2-2; D is undetermined. Germline values: CDR1 SEHNR, CDR2 FQNEAQ (reference sequence). The CDR3 is 16 residues long. V lost 2 bases, J lost 1 base, and 11 bases lay in between.

The chain carries TRBV6-7 and TRBJ2-3; 10 positions agree with TRBD2. TRBV6-7 is labeled an ORF, and its function is uncertain. CDR3 size: 17 residues. With V trimmed by 4 bases and J by 0 bases, 7 bases remained unmatched. In DNA form, the CDR3 reads TGTGCCAGCAGTTTCCCCGGACTAGCGGCTAGCACAGATACGCAGTATTTT. Translating it yields CASSFPGLAASTDTQYF.

The J gene is TRBJ1-1, the V gene TRBV19, with D possibly being TRBD1 (5 bases). The CDR3 extends over 13 amino acids. The V gene lost 6 bases and the J gene lost 1 base, with 9 bases spanning the gap. Germline V CDR1 and CDR2: LNHDA, SQIVND (reference sequence). Here the CDR3 DNA reads TGTGCCAGTAGCTTCAGGGAGAACACTGAAGCTTTCTTT. Amino acids: CASSFRENTEAFF.

The chain is built from TRBV10-3 and TRBJ1-5, with unresolved D. This CDR3 comprises 13 residues. Between the trimmed V and J ends, which lost 5 bases and 1 base, there was a span of 6 bases. Germline V gene data show CDR1 as ENHRY and CDR2 as SYGVKD. The CDR3 DNA reads TGTGCCATCAGTTCCACAAGCAATCAGCCCCAGCATTTT. Amino acid sequence: CAISSTSNQPQHF.

Here the CDR3 DNA reads TGTGCCAGCAGTGAAACTAGCGAACAAGAGACCCAGTACTTC. It is translated as CASSETSEQETQYF. The chain is built from TRBV5-6 and TRBJ2-5; 7 bases line up with TRBD2. The junction had 6 bases not matched to a gene; V was cut back by 5 bases and J by 2 bases. The germline CDR1 and CDR2 sequences are SGHDT and YYEEEE. CDR3 length: 14 residues.

V and J are TRBV6-1 and TRBJ1-2; TRBD1 matches 7 bases. J lost 1 base, V lost 3 bases, and 5 bases had no gene match. The V gene's germline CDR1 is MNHNS and CDR2 SASEGT. CDR3 length: 15 amino acids. For the CDR3, the DNA is TGTGCCAGCAGTGAGTCGACAGGGCTTAACTATGGCTACACCTTC. Translated: CASSESTGLNYGYTF.